This T cell receptor beta chain was observed in a study of cytomegalovirus exposure and HLA in healthy donors. Study-level information: A preliminary data release comprised roughly 80 million unique TCRs obtained from HLA-typed donors.

Study-wide results and limits: The authors enumerated over 150 TCR beta chains as linked to cytomegalovirus. Among the most significant clusters, several appeared linked to common viral pathogens in a later analysis. Later analysis associated a missense DCLRE1C variant with TCR beta V- and J-gene trimming.

13 Jbeta primers and 60 Vbeta primers were used for the PCR. Profiling relied on immunoSEQ multiplex PCR, and the TCRdb table lists in-frame clones only, not all of them. The data hold 150,000 to 200,000 clones, with 80% observed a single time. This clone was counted only a few times. Antigen unknown. Germline V CDR1 and CDR2: LNHDA, SQIVND (reference sequence). The CDR3 contains 15 residues. Trimming took 9 bases from V and 4 from J, leaving 19 bases between them. The chain combines TRBV19 with TRBJ2-1; no definite D call. The sequence was collected from a woman aged 40 to 55 in good health and CMV-seronegative. Sequencing was performed on PBMCs. CDR3 sequence reads: CASALVRGNYNEQFF. The CDR3, as DNA: TGTGCCAGCGCCCTGGTGCGCGGAAATTACAATGAGCAGTTCTTC.